Listed below are T cell receptor beta chains from one sample, sequenced in a study of CXCR3-negative and CXCR3-positive naive CD8 T cells. TCRdb reanalyzed the 5' RACE reads and collapses them to one entry per CDR3 protein, without DNA. Its table records around 8,600 distinct CDR3 sequences. Sequenced sample: naive CXCR3+ CD8+ T cells from blood. These receptors originate from a human donor in good health. Some clones in this sample may be carry-over from other donors' samples. Both conserved end residues are part of each CDR3. A row's size may be missing; if present it is once, few, many or a size class.

CDR3aa | j_gene | len | v_gene | abundance
CASSPDPYNEQFF | TRBJ2-1 | 13 | TRBV6-2/TRBV6-3 | -
CSVETGRAEAFF | TRBJ1-1 | 12 | TRBV29-1 | -
CASSYGQGMVAEAFF | TRBJ1-1 | 15 | TRBV6-5 | -
CASSQGLAGDFEQYF | TRBJ2-7 | 15 | TRBV7-9 | medium-sized
CASTRGPGATYNEQFF | TRBJ2-1 | 16 | TRBV27 | medium-sized
CASSPGSGNTIYF | TRBJ1-3 | 13 | TRBV4-1 | -
CSASEEQKNTEAFF | TRBJ1-1 | 14 | TRBV20-1 | medium-sized
CASTLLFEGQGINQPQHF | TRBJ1-5 | 18 | TRBV19 | -
CASSPSRRGEQYF | TRBJ2-7 | 13 | TRBV28 | -
CASRPPGLAGDNEQFF | TRBJ2-1 | 16 | TRBV11-3 | medium-sized
CASSDLELDSYEQYF | TRBJ2-7 | 15 | TRBV3-1 | -
CASSQERIVGVGYTF | TRBJ1-2 | 15 | TRBV3-1 | -
CSLLSGSGYNEQFF | TRBJ2-1 | 14 | TRBV29-1 | -
CASSEFLNTEAFF | TRBJ1-1 | 13 | TRBV25-1 | -
CAIREDTNTDTQYF | TRBJ2-3 | 14 | TRBV10-3 | medium-sized
CSVETLAGSTDTQYF | TRBJ2-3 | 15 | TRBV29-1 | -
CASSLAWDTEAFF | TRBJ1-1 | 13 | TRBV5-6 | -
CASSYRGQTKNIQYF | TRBJ2-4 | 15 | TRBV28 | -
CASSPRTSEYEQYF | TRBJ2-7 | 14 | TRBV7-9 | -
CSVGRTGPTEAFF | TRBJ1-1 | 13 | TRBV29-1 | medium-sized
CSVVYGTQDETQYF | TRBJ2-5 | 14 | TRBV29-1 | medium-sized
CSVLTGTGGSGSSYNEQFF | TRBJ2-1 | 19 | TRBV29-1 | -
CSAKSGGMPQHF | TRBJ1-5 | 12 | TRBV29-1 | -
CAISESPRGLYNEQLF | TRBJ2-1 | 16 | TRBV10-3 | medium-sized
CSAEALAGAAPYNEQFF | TRBJ2-1 | 17 | TRBV20-1 | -
CASRTGANVLTF | TRBJ2-6 | 12 | TRBV7-9 | -
CSVILAEDNEQFF | TRBJ2-1 | 13 | TRBV29-1 | -
CASRNPGATGEQFF | TRBJ2-1 | 14 | TRBV11-2 | -
CASSSPIRGIMNTGELFF | TRBJ2-2 | 18 | TRBV9 | -
CASSGRGGETQYF | TRBJ2-5 | 13 | TRBV5-4 | -